This note documents a single TCR beta chain sequence. This entry is derived from a study of blood T cell repertoires in COVID-19. Study-level information: PBMCs, B-cell-depleted T cells, or T cells were the source of the cDNA or gDNA that made up the material.

The assay was immunoSEQ multiplex PCR, and TCRdb's table has in-frame clones only and misses some. The sample carries approximately 300,000 clones, more than 70% recorded once. Germline values: CDR1 SGHAT, CDR2 FQDESV (reference sequence). V was trimmed by 5 bases and J by 2 bases, leaving 13 bases between them. The CDR3 runs 14 residues. V is TRBV11-1 and J is TRBJ2-7; no firm D call. The sample taken for sequencing was peripheral blood. This sequence was found in a woman in her 50s with acute or convalescent COVID-19. Here the CDR3 reads CASSPPRNPYEQYF. CDR3 bases: TGTGCCAGCAGCCCGCCTAGGAACCCCTACGAGCAGTACTTC.